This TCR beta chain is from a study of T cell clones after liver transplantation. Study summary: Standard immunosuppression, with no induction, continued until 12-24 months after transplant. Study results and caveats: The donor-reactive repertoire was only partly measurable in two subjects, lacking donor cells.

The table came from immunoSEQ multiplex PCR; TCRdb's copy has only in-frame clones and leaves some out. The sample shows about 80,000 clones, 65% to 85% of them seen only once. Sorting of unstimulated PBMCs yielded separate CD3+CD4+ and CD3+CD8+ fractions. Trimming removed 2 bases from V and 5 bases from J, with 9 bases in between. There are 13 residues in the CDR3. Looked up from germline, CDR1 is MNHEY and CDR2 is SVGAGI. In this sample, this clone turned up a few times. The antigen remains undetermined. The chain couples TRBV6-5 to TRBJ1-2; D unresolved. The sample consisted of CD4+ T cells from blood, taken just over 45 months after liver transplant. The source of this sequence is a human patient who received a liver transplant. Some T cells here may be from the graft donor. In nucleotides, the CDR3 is TGTGCCAGCAGTTACATGGGAATGTATGGCTACACCTTC. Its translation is CASSYMGMYGYTF.